This T cell receptor (beta chain) was recovered during a study of blood T cell repertoires in COVID-19. Study as a whole: Before being deemed recovered, Cohort 3 donors had two negative PCRs, clearance, or symptom resolution. T cells, B-cell-depleted T cells, or PBMCs provided the cDNA or gDNA that served as material.

The data were produced by immunoSEQ multiplex PCR, yet TCRdb's version contains in-frame clones alone and is incomplete. The data show 250,000 to 300,000 clones, about 88% seen once. Participant ages covered about 18 to 89 years across 25 or so US areas. CDR3 length: 14 residues. The germline V gene encodes CDR1 SQVTM and CDR2 ANQGSEA. With 6 bases clipped from V and 1 base from J, the junction kept 5 bases outside the gene matches. Specimen: PBMCs or T cells enriched from blood (not recorded which). The sequence was obtained from a woman aged 55-69 years in a cohort exposed to, infected with or recovered from COVID-19 (not recorded which). The chain employs TRBV29-1 and TRBJ2-2, with 7 bases lining up with TRBD2. CDR3 in amino acids: CSVSSGGNTGELFF. CDR3 DNA: TGCAGCGTATCTAGCGGAGGGAACACCGGGGAGCTGTTTTTT.